The 16 T cell receptor beta chains below all came from one sample that was sequenced in a study of blood T cell repertoires in COVID-19. Using immunoSEQ multiplex PCR, the repertoire was profiled, and TCRdb retains in-frame clones only, with some absent. Counted here are a few hundred thousand clones, around 91% occurring once; the ten biggest clones make up 1.1%. Material: PBMCs or T cells enriched from blood (not recorded which). Source of these receptors: a man between 25 and 39 years old who had recovered from COVID-19.

The CDR3 DNA follows: TGCAGCGTTGAGGGACTAGTGACAGATACGCAGTATTTT. As protein: CSVEGLVTDTQYF. The chain joins TRBV29-1 to TRBJ2-3, with 8 bases fitting TRBD2. With V trimmed by 3 bases and J by 3 bases, 2 bases remained unmatched. CDR1 and CDR2 (germline): SQVTM, ANQGSEA. This CDR3 is built from 13 residues.

As concerns this clone: Distinct nucleotide sequences in the sample also encode this CDR3. This chain joins TRBV18 and TRBJ2-7; TRBD1 matches 9 bases. Germline V lookup: CDR1 KGHSH, CDR2 LQKENI. The CDR3 is 14 amino acids. V trimming: 5 bases; J trimming: 0 bases; junction bases outside the gene matches: 2. CDR3 amino acids: CASSLGQGSYEQYF. In nucleotides, the CDR3 is TGTGCCAGCTCATTGGGACAGGGCTCCTACGAGCAGTACTTC. The full variable domain, its missing parts supplied by reference TRBV18 and TRBJ2-7, is NAGVMQNPRHLVRRRGQEARLRCSPMKGHSHVYWYRQLPEEGLKFMVYLQKENIIDESGMPKERFSAEFPKEGPSILRIQQVVRGDSAAYFCASSLGQGSYEQYFGPGTRLTVT.

The chain joins TRBV3-1 (or the pseudogene TRBV3-2) to TRBJ2-1, with 9 bases identical to TRBD2. This CDR3 region has 15 residues. J lost 10 bases, V lost 3 bases, and 10 bases had no gene match. Germline V gene sequence: CDR1 LGHDT, CDR2 YNNKEL (reference sequence). Here the CDR3 reads CASSQGAGGPWEQFF. The CDR3, as DNA: TGTGCCAGCAGCCAGGGAGCGGGAGGACCCTGGGAGCAGTTCTTC.

This chain links TRBV7-4 with TRBJ2-2; D unclear. Deletions cut 5 bases from V and 6 bases from J, with 19 bases between. CDR1 is SGHVT, CDR2 SQSDAQ, per germline. The CDR3 covers 16 residues. The CDR3 loop is CASSQAARSVSGELFF. CDR3 nucleotides: TGTGCCAGCAGCCAGGCCGCCCGTAGTGTGTCCGGGGAGCTGTTTTTT.

The V call is TRBV10-1, the J call TRBJ1-1; 8 bases map to TRBD1. The CDR3 totals 16 residues. Germline loops: CDR1 WNHNN, CDR2 SYGVQD (reference sequence). V shed 3 bases and J 5 bases; nucleotides not matched to a gene: 11. CDR3 loop: CASSDPGTGKGTEAFF. DNA for the CDR3: TGCGCCAGCAGTGACCCAGGGACAGGTAAAGGGACTGAAGCTTTCTTT.

This chain links TRBV19 with TRBJ1-3; 9 nucleotides line up with TRBD1. CDR1 is LNHDA, CDR2 SQIVND, per germline (reference sequence). The ends lost 6 bases at V and 4 bases at J; junction bases unmatched: 7. The CDR3 is 15 residues long. CDR3 sequence: CASSKTGTGGNTIYF. In DNA, the CDR3 is TGTGCCAGTAGCAAAACCGGGACAGGGGGAAACACCATATATTTT.

This chain's CDR3 is CSASSSGNTGELFF. The CDR3 DNA sequence: TGCAGTGCTAGTTCTAGCGGAAACACCGGGGAGCTGTTTTTT. This sequence joins TRBV20-1 and TRBJ2-2; 7 bases are a match to TRBD2. The CDR3 sequence is 14 residues long. Trimming at V came to 3 bases and at J to 2 bases, leaving 3 bases not matched to a gene. From germline, CDR1 is DFQATT and CDR2 SNEGSKA (reference sequence).

This rearrangement joins TRBV21-1 to TRBJ2-7; the table's D call, TRBD2, was not checked against the DNA. TRBV21-1 is noted as a pseudogene. The CDR3 has 15 residues. The DNA for the CDR3 is TGTGCCAGCAGCAAAAAGCTAGCGGGATCCTTCGAGCAGTACTTC. Its protein is CASSKKLAGSFEQYF.

The chain uses TRBV28 and TRBJ1-2, with D possibly being TRBD1 (5 bases). Germline loops: CDR1 MDHEN, CDR2 SYDVKM. With 4 bases removed from V and 0 bases from J, the gap between germline ends came to 18 bases. The CDR3 loop spans 17 amino acids. CDR3 nucleotides: TGTGCCAGCAGTTGGGGGGTCTTGACAGAAGCTAACTATGGCTACACCTTC. This sequence encodes CASSWGVLTEANYGYTF.

V is TRBV24-1 and J is TRBJ1-2, with D perhaps TRBD1 (6 bases). This CDR3 is built from 13 residues. The V gene lost 2 bases and the J gene lost 8 bases, with 11 bases spanning the gap. Germline values: CDR1 KGHDR, CDR2 SFDVKD. In DNA, the CDR3 is TGTGCCACCAGTGATTCAGGGGTGGAGGGCTACACCTTC. The encoded protein is CATSDSGVEGYTF.

The chain's CDR3 is CASSEALLAGGRQTQYF. The CDR3 DNA is TGTGCCAGCAGTGAAGCGCTTCTAGCGGGAGGGAGACAGACCCAGTACTTC. The chain employs TRBV2 and TRBJ2-5, with 12 bases lining up with TRBD2. Unmatched junction bases numbered 8, after V lost 0 bases and J lost 6 bases. The CDR3 runs to 17 residues. CDR1 and CDR2 (germline): SNHLY, FYNNEI.

The genes are TRBV9 and TRBJ1-2, with 7 nucleotides matching TRBD1. Germline CDR1 SGDLS, CDR2 YYNGEE. The CDR3 consists of 14 residues. V trimming: 0 bases; J trimming: 1 base; junction bases outside the gene matches: 0. In DNA, the CDR3 is TGTGCCAGCAGCGTAGGACAGGGTAACTATGGCTACACCTTC. Translation: CASSVGQGNYGYTF.

The rearrangement uses TRBV11-2 and TRBJ1-2; TRBD1 aligns across 7 bases. Losses at the gene ends were 0 bases for V and 4 bases for J; bases not matched to a gene: 5. This CDR3 has 15 amino acids. Germline V gene lookup returns CDR1 SGHAT and CDR2 FQNNGV. The CDR3 DNA follows: TGTGCCAGCAGCTTAGAAACTGACAGGGTCTATGGCTACACCTTC. This gives the protein CASSLETDRVYGYTF. Based on the CDR3 plus reference TRBV11-2 and TRBJ1-2, the full variable domain is EAGVAQSPRYKIIEKRQSVAFWCNPISGHATLYWYQQILGQGPKLLIQFQNNGVVDDSQLPKDRFSAERLKGVDSTLKIQPAKLEDSAVYLCASSLETDRVYGYTFGSGTRLTVV.

This clone has a handful of counts. The chain employs TRBV3-1 (or the pseudogene TRBV3-2) and TRBJ1-1; 7 bases agree with TRBD1. Germline values: CDR1 LGHDT, CDR2 YNNKEL (reference sequence). J was trimmed by 0 bases and V by 1 base; bases with no gene match: 2. The length of the CDR3 is 15 residues. CDR3 protein: CASSQGQGMNTEAFF. In nucleotides, the CDR3 is TGTGCCAGCAGCCAAGGACAGGGAATGAACACTGAAGCTTTCTTT.

CDR3 DNA sequence: TGCGCCAGCAAAGCGGGGACTCCAAACTATGGCTACACCTTC. Its translation: CASKAGTPNYGYTF. The chain has TRBV5-1 and TRBJ1-2; D may be TRBD1 (5 bases). CDR3 length: 14 residues. Germline assignment: CDR1 SGHRS and CDR2 YFSETQ. The V end lost 6 bases, the J end lost 2 bases, and 14 bases lay between the germline ends.

This clone occurred a few times. CDR3 loop: CASSLWGPSTDTQYF. As DNA, the CDR3 is TGCGCCAGCAGCTTGTGGGGGCCTAGCACAGATACGCAGTATTTT. The rearrangement joins TRBV5-1 to TRBJ2-3, with D possibly matching TRBD1 (6 bases). The V end lost 1 base, the J end lost 0 bases, and 9 bases lay between the germline ends. The CDR3 length is 15 residues. Germline V gene data show CDR1 as SGHRS and CDR2 as YFSETQ.